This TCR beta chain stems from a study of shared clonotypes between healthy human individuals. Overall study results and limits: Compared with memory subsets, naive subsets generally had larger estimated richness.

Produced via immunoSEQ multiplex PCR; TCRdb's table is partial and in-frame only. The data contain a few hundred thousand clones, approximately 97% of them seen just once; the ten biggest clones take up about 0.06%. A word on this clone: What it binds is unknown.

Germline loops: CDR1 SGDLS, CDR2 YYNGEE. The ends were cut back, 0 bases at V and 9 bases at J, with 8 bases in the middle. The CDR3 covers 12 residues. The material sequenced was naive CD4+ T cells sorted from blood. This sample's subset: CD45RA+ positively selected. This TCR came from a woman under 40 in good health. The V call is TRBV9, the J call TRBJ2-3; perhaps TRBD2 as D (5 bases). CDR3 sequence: CASSVEGGTQYF. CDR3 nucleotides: TGTGCCAGCAGCGTAGAAGGCGGGACGCAGTATTTT.